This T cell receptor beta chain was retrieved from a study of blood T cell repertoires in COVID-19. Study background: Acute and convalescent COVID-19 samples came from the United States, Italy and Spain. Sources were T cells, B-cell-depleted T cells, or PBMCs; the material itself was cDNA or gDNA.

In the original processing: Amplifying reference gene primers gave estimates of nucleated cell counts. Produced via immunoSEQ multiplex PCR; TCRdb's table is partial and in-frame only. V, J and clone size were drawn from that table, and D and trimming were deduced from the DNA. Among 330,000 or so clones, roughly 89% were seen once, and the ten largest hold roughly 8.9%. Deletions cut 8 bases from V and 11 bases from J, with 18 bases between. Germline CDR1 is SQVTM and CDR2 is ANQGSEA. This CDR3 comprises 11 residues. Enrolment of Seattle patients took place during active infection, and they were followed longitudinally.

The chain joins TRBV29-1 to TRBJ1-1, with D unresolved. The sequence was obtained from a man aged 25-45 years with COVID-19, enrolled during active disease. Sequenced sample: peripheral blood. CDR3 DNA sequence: TGCAGCATCCAATTATCGAGGGCGGCTTTCTTT. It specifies CSIQLSRAAFF.